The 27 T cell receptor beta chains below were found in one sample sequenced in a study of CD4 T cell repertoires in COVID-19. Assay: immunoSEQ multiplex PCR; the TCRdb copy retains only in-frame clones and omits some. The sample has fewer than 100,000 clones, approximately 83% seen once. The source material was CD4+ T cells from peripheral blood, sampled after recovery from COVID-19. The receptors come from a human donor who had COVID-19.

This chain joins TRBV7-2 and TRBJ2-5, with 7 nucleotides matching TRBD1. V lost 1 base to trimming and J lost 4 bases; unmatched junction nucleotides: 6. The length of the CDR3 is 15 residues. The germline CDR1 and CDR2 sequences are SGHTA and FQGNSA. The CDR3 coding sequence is TGTGCCAGCAGCTTAGTAGGACAGGCGGTAGAGACCCAGTACTTC. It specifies CASSLVGQAVETQYF.

CDR3 sequence (DNA): TGTGCCAGCTCCAAAGACCGGGCCACTGAAGCTTTCTTT. It specifies CASSKDRATEAFF. The chain couples TRBV10-3 to TRBJ1-1, with no clear D. There are 13 residues in the CDR3. Trimming removed 10 bases from V and 4 bases from J, with 16 bases in between. In germline, CDR1 is ENHRY, CDR2 SYGVKD.

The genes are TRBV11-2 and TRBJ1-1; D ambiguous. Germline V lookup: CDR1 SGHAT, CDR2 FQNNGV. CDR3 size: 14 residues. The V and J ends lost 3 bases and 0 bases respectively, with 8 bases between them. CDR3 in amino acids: CASSFGLLNTEAFF. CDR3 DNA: TGTGCCAGCAGCTTCGGGCTTCTGAACACTGAAGCTTTCTTT.

CDR3 in DNA: TGTGCCAGCAGTTTAAGGGCAGATTCCCGAGCTTTCTTT. Amino acids: CASSLRADSRAFF. V and J are TRBV12-3 or TRBV12-4 and TRBJ1-1; no clear D. The ends were cut back, 2 bases at V and 10 bases at J, with 14 bases in the middle. The CDR3 extends over 13 amino acids.

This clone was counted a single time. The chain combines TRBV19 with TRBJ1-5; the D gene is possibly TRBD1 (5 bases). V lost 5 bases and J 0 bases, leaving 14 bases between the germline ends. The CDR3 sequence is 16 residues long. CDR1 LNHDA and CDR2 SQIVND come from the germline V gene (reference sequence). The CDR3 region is CASSLRDGFSNQPQHF. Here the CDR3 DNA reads TGTGCCAGTAGTCTAAGGGACGGCTTTAGCAATCAGCCCCAGCATTTT.

DNA of the CDR3: TGTGCCAGCAGCCAAGAAACAGGGAAGCGTGGAAACACCATATATTTT. The encoded protein is CASSQETGKRGNTIYF. The chain recombines TRBV3-1 (or the pseudogene TRBV3-2) with TRBJ1-3; possibly TRBD1 for D (6 bases). The CDR3 consists of 16 residues. Germline values: CDR1 LGHDT, CDR2 YNNKEL (reference sequence). Trimming shortened V by 0 bases and J by 3 bases, and 12 bases separated the two germline ends.

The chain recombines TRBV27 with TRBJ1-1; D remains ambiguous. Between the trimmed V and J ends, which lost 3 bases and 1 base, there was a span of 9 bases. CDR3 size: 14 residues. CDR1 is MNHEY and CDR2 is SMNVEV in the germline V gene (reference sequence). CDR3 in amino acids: CASSFSSPNTEAFF. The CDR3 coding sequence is TGTGCCAGCAGTTTCAGCAGCCCGAACACTGAAGCTTTCTTT.

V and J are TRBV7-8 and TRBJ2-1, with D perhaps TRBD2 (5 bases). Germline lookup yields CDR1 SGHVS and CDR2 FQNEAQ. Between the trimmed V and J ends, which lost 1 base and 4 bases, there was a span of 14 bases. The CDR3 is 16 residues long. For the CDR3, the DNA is TGTGCCAGCAGCTTAGAGGGCCAGACGGGGTACAATGAGCAGTTCTTC. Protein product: CASSLEGQTGYNEQFF.

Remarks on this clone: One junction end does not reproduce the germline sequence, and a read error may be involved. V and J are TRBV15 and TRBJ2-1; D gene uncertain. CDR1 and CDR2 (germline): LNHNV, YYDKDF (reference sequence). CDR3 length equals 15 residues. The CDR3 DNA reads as TGTGCCACCAGCAGAGATCGGGCAATGTTCAATGGGCAGTTCTTC. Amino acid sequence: CATSRDRAMFNGQFF.

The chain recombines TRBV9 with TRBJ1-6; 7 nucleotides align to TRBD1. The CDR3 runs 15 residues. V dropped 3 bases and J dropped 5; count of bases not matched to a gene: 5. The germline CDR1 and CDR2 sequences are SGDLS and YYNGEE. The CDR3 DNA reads TGTGCCAGCAGCGATGAGACAGGGAATAATTCACCCCTCCACTTT. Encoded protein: CASSDETGNNSPLHF. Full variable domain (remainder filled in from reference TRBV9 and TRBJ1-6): DSGVTQTPKHLITATGQRVTLRCSPRSGDLSVYWYQQSLDQGLQFLIQYYNGEERAKGNILERFSAQQFPDLHSELNLSSLELGDSALYFCASSDETGNNSPLHFGNGTRLTVT.

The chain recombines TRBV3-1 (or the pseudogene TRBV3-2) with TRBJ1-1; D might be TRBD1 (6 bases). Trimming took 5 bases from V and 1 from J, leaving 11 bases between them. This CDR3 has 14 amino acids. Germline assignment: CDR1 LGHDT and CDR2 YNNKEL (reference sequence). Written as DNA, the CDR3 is TGTGCCAGCAGCTCCACAGGGCAGAACACTGAAGCTTTCTTT. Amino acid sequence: CASSSTGQNTEAFF.

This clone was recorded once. CDR3 amino acids: CASSLSGSTGELFF. The CDR3 coding sequence is TGTGCCAGCAGCCTCTCAGGGAGCACCGGGGAGCTGTTTTTT. V is TRBV3-1 (or the pseudogene TRBV3-2) and J is TRBJ2-2; D possibly matches TRBD1 or TRBD2 (5 bases each). This CDR3 has 14 amino acids. Germline CDR1 and CDR2: LGHDT and YNNKEL (reference sequence). V shed 4 bases and J shed 4 bases, with 10 bases lying between them.

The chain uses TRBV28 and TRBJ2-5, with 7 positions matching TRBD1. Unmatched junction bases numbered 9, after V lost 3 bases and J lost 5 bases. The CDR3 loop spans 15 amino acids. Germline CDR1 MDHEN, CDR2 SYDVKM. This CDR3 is CASSFPTGSGETQYF. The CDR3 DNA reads TGTGCCAGCAGTTTCCCGACAGGGTCCGGGGAGACCCAGTACTTC.

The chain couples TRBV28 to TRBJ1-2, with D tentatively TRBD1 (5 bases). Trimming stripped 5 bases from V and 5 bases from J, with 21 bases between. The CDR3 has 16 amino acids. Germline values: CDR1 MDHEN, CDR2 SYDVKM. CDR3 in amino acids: CASSRGYRGLLYGYTF. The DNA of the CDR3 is TGTGCCAGCAGTCGGGGTTATAGGGGACTCCTATATGGCTACACCTTC.

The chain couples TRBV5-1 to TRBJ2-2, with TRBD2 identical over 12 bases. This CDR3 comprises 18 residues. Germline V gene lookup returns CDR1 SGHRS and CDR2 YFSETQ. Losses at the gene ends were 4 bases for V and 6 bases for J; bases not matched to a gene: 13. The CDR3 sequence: CASSRAERLAGEAGELFF. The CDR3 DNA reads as TGCGCCAGCAGCCGAGCCGAGAGACTAGCGGGAGAGGCCGGGGAGCTGTTTTTT.

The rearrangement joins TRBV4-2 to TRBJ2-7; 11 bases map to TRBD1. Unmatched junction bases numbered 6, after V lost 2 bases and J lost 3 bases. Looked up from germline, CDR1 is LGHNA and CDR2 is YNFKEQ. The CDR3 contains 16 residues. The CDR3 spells CASSQPGQGDLYEQYF. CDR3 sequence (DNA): TGTGCCAGCAGCCAACCGGGACAGGGGGACCTCTACGAGCAGTACTTC.

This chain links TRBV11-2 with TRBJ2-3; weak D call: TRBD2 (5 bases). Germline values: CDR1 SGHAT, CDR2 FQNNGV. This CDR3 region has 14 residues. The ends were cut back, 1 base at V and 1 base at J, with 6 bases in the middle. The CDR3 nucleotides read TGTGCCAGCAGCTTAGGACTACGCACAGATACGCAGTATTTT. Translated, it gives CASSLGLRTDTQYF.

The CDR3 sequence is CASSLIYQGQGHTEAFF. DNA of the CDR3: TGTGCCAGCAGTTTAATCTATCAAGGACAGGGGCACACTGAAGCTTTCTTT. This sequence joins TRBV28 and TRBJ1-1; TRBD1 agrees at 9 bases. This CDR3 is 17 amino acids long. The V segment lost 2 bases and the J segment 3 bases; nucleotides outside the gene matches: 10. Germline V gene lookup returns CDR1 MDHEN and CDR2 SYDVKM. Complete variable domain (other parts from reference TRBV28 and TRBJ1-1): DVKVTQSSRYLVKRTGEKVFLECVQDMDHENMFWYRQDPGLGLRLIYFSYDVKMKEKGDIPEGYSVSREKKERFSLILESASTNQTSMYLCASSLIYQGQGHTEAFFGQGTRLTVV.

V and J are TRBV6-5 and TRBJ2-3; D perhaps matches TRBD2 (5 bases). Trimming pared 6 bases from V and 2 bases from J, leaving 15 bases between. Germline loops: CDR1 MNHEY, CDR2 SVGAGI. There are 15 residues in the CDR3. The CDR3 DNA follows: TGTGCCAGCAGCGTGACTATCACTCCCACAGATACGCAGTATTTT. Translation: CASSVTITPTDTQYF.

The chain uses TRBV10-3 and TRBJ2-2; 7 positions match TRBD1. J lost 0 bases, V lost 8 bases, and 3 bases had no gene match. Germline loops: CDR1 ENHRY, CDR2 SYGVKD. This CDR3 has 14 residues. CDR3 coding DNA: TGTGCCATCCGAGACAGGGCGAACACCGGGGAGCTGTTTTTT. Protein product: CAIRDRANTGELFF.

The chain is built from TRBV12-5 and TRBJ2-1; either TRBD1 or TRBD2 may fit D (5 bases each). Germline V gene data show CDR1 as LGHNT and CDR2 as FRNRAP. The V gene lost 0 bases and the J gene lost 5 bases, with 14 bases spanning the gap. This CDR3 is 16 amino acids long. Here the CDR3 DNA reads TGTGCTAGTGGTTTGGTACGGGGCCTCCGCGACAATGAGCAGTTCTTC. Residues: CASGLVRGLRDNEQFF.

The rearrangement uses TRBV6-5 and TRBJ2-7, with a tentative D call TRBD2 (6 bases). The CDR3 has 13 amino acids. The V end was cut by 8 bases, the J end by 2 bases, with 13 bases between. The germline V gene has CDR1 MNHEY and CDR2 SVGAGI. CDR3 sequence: CASGLAHTYEQYF. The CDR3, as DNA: TGTGCCAGCGGCCTAGCGCATACCTACGAGCAGTACTTC.

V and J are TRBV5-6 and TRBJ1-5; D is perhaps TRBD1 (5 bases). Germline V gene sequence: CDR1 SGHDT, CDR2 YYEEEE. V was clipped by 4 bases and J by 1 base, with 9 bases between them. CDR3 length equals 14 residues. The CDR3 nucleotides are TGTGCCAGCAGCCTGAGACAGAGCAATCAGCCCCAGCATTTT. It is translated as CASSLRQSNQPQHF. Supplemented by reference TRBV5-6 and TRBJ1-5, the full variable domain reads DAGVTQSPTHLIKTRGQQVTLRCSPKSGHDTVSWYQQALGQGPQFIFQYYEEEERQRGNFPDRFSGHQFPNYSSELNVNALLLGDSALYLCASSLRQSNQPQHFGDGTRLSIL.

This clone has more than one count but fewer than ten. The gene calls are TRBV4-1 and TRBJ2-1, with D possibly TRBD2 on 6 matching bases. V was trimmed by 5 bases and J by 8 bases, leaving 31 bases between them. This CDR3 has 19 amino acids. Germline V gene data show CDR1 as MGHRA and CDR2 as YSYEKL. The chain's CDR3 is CASSSPGLKAGPTRDEQFF. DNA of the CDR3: TGCGCCAGCAGCTCACCGGGACTTAAAGCAGGCCCGACTCGCGATGAGCAGTTCTTC.

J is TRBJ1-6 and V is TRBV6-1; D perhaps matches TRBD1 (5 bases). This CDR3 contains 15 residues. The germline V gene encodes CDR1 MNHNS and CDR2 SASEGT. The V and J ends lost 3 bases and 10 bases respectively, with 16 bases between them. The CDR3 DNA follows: TGTGCCAGCAGTGAGTTCACGGGGGTAGGGTCACCCCTCCACTTT. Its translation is CASSEFTGVGSPLHF.

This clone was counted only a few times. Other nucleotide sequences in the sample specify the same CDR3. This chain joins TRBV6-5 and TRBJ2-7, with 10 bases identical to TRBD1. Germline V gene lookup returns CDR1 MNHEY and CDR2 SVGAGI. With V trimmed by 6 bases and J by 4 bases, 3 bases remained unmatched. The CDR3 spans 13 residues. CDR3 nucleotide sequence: TGTGCCAGCAGCCGGGACAGGGGTTACGAGCAGTACTTC. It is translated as CASSRDRGYEQYF.

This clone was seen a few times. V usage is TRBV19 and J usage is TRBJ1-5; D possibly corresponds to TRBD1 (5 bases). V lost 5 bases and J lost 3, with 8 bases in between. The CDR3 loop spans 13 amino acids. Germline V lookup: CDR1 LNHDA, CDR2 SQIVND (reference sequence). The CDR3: CASSGGYNQPQHF. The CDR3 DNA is TGTGCCAGTAGTGGGGGGTACAATCAGCCCCAGCATTTT.